This T cell receptor (beta chain) was captured in a study of shared clonotypes between healthy human individuals. Study background: The donors, a couple of women and a few men, were aged 18 to 49. General observations from the study: Limitation of the genetic and exposure-history diversity represented came from the few donors.

Under the authors' procedure: ImmunoSEQ junction-only sequences lacked quality scores, so their filtering differed. Only in-frame clones appear in the TCRdb table, and some are missing; sequencing was by immunoSEQ multiplex PCR. That table is the source of V, J and clone size, and D and trimming were worked out from the DNA. The sample lists about 520,000 clones; around 73% were seen once. The CDR3 is 13 residues long. Between the trimmed V and J ends, which lost 3 bases and 5 bases, there was a span of 8 bases. CDR1 and CDR2 from the germline V gene are MRHNA and SNTAGT. Caucasian adults residing in Nashville, Tennessee made up all the donors. This clone was counted between two and nine times. Its antigen is not known.

The V and J genes are TRBV6-4 and TRBJ2-1; unclear D gene. This TCR derives from a woman between 35 and 50 years old in good health. Some clones in this sample may be carry-over from other donors' samples. The sequencing input was PBMCs. In DNA, the CDR3 is TGTGCCAGCAGTGAAGATTCCCACAATGAGCAGTTCTTC. This codes for CASSEDSHNEQFF.